The 14 T cell receptor beta chains given below trace back to one sample, sequenced in a study of PD-1 blockade in classical Hodgkin lymphoma. Each and every patient relapsed after autologous stem cell transplantation, and patients got differing brentuximab vedotin exposure. Profiled with immunoSEQ multiplex PCR; TCRdb holds only in-frame clones, not every one. The sample shows about 98,000 clones, about four fifths of them seen only once. The sequencing here drew on peripheral blood mononuclear cells (PBMCs), taken before the second cycle of nivolumab. The receptors originated from a human donor with classical Hodgkin lymphoma.

This chain links TRBV27 with TRBJ2-6; D remains unclear. The CDR3 runs to 16 residues. The ends were cut back, 5 bases at V and 0 bases at J, with 11 bases in the middle. The germline CDR1 and CDR2 sequences are MNHEY and SMNVEV (reference sequence). The CDR3 here is CASSPHRSSGANVLTF. CDR3 nucleotide sequence: TGTGCCAGCAGTCCCCACAGATCCTCTGGGGCCAACGTCCTGACTTTC. Together with reference TRBV27 and TRBJ2-6, the CDR3 gives the full variable domain: EAQVTQNPRYLITVTGKKLTVTCSQNMNHEYMSWYRQDPGLGLRQIYYSMNVEVTDKGDVPEGYKVSRKEKRNFPLILESPSPNQTSLYFCASSPHRSSGANVLTFGAGSRLTVL.

The chain carries TRBV29-1 and TRBJ1-1; tentative D call: TRBD1 (6 bases). V was trimmed by 3 bases and J by 1 base, leaving 15 bases between them. CDR1 is SQVTM and CDR2 is ANQGSEA in the germline V gene. The CDR3 is made up of 15 amino acids. As DNA, the CDR3 is TGCAGCGTTGATGGGGGCAGGGGTGGGAACACTGAAGCTTTCTTT. Its protein is CSVDGGRGGNTEAFF.

This clone was observed a few times. The chain is built from TRBV29-1 and TRBJ1-5; TRBD1 is a possible D gene (6 bases). Germline CDR1 and CDR2: SQVTM and ANQGSEA. This CDR3 region has 12 residues. The V gene lost 6 bases and the J gene lost 11 bases, with 17 bases spanning the gap. The CDR3 coding sequence is TGCAGCGTGGGGGCAGGGGAGGGGGCCCAGCATTTT. It yields the protein CSVGAGEGAQHF.

This clone came up once. This chain joins TRBV11-3 and TRBJ2-2; D remains unclear. Trimming pared 5 bases from V and 4 bases from J, leaving 8 bases between. CDR3 length: 13 amino acids. The V gene's germline CDR1 is SGHNT and CDR2 YENEEA. In DNA, the CDR3 is TGTGCCAGCAGCGGAACATCCACCGGGGAGCTGTTTTTT. This sequence encodes CASSGTSTGELFF.

The rearrangement uses TRBV9 and TRBJ2-3; 15 nucleotides agree with TRBD2. Unmatched junction bases numbered 5, after V lost 3 bases and J lost 3 bases. This CDR3 comprises 17 residues. CDR1 is SGDLS and CDR2 is YYNGEE in the germline V gene. The CDR3 is CASSALGLAGGTDTQYF. The CDR3 DNA reads as TGTGCCAGCAGCGCCCTGGGACTAGCGGGAGGTACAGATACGCAGTATTTT.

The rearrangement links TRBV9 to TRBJ2-7; D is tentatively TRBD1 or TRBD2 (5 bases each). CDR1 is SGDLS and CDR2 is YYNGEE in the germline V gene. V was trimmed by 0 bases and J by 2 bases, leaving 12 bases between them. The CDR3 length is 15 residues. The CDR3 region has the DNA TGTGCCAGCAGCGTAGGGGACGGAGGAACCTACGAGCAGTACTTC. It yields the protein CASSVGDGGTYEQYF.

The chain carries TRBV6-1 and TRBJ2-3; D is tentatively TRBD1 or TRBD2 (5 bases each). CDR1 and CDR2 (germline): MNHNS, SASEGT. V was shortened by 5 bases and J by 6 bases, with 15 bases between the two germline ends. The CDR3 is made up of 14 amino acids. This chain's CDR3 is CASSSGTKGDTQYF. The CDR3 nucleotides read TGTGCCAGCAGTTCCGGGACCAAGGGGGATACGCAGTATTTT.

The genes are TRBV27 and TRBJ1-4; D is uncertain. V shed 5 bases and J shed 7 bases, with 11 bases lying between them. CDR1 and CDR2 (germline): MNHEY, SMNVEV (reference sequence). The CDR3 has 13 residues. CDR3 amino acids: CASSPGRVEKLFF. Here the CDR3 DNA reads TGTGCCAGCAGTCCCGGGCGGGTTGAAAAACTGTTTTTT.

The genes are TRBV7-9 and TRBJ2-7; 8 nucleotides line up with TRBD2. V lost 4 bases to trimming and J lost 2 bases; unmatched junction nucleotides: 10. The CDR3 spans 16 residues. Germline V gives CDR1 SEHNR, CDR2 FQNEAQ (reference sequence). The CDR3 DNA reads TGTGCCAGCAGCTCCGGCCGAGATAGCGGGGCCTACGAGCAGTACTTC. Translating gives CASSSGRDSGAYEQYF.

The genes are TRBV9 and TRBJ1-4; D gene unclear. This CDR3 is built from 14 residues. The V end lost 4 bases, the J end lost 8 bases, and 15 bases lay between the germline ends. Germline assignment: CDR1 SGDLS and CDR2 YYNGEE. The CDR3 nucleotides read TGTGCCAGCAGCCCGAGGACGGCGGGGGAAAAACTGTTTTTT. Its protein is CASSPRTAGEKLFF. The full variable domain, rest sourced from reference TRBV9 and TRBJ1-4, is DSGVTQTPKHLITATGQRVTLRCSPRSGDLSVYWYQQSLDQGLQFLIQYYNGEERAKGNILERFSAQQFPDLHSELNLSSLELGDSALYFCASSPRTAGEKLFFGSGTQLSVL.

In this sample, this clone turned up once. V and J are TRBV28 and TRBJ2-2; the D gene is possibly TRBD1 (6 bases). Germline V gene lookup returns CDR1 MDHEN and CDR2 SYDVKM. The CDR3 has 15 amino acids. V was trimmed by 5 bases and J by 5 bases, leaving 15 bases between them. CDR3 sequence reads: CASSLSDRRTGELFF. The DNA of the CDR3 is TGTGCCAGCAGTCTATCGGACAGAAGAACCGGGGAGCTGTTTTTT.

The V call is TRBV15, the J call TRBJ1-1; D call uncertain. The V end lost 5 bases, the J end lost 3 bases, and 16 bases lay between the germline ends. The V gene's germline CDR1 is LNHNV and CDR2 YYDKDF (reference sequence). The CDR3 has 15 residues. The CDR3 sequence is CATSAGRREDTEAFF. The CDR3 DNA reads as TGTGCCACCAGCGCGGGCAGAAGGGAGGACACTGAAGCTTTCTTT.

The chain recombines TRBV5-1 with TRBJ2-4; D could derive from TRBD1 or TRBD2 (5 bases each). The V end lost 4 bases, the J end lost 10 bases, and 12 bases lay between the germline ends. The germline V gene has CDR1 SGHRS and CDR2 YFSETQ. The CDR3 totals 12 residues. The CDR3 loop reads CASSAGTEIQYF. CDR3 nucleotide sequence: TGCGCCAGCAGCGCCGGGACCGAGATTCAGTACTTC.

The chain is built from TRBV10-3 and TRBJ2-6; TRBD1 matches 9 bases. CDR1 is ENHRY, CDR2 SYGVKD, per germline. CDR3 size: 15 residues. J was trimmed by 11 bases and V by 10 bases; bases with no gene match: 15. The CDR3 region is CATTSPGTGPDVLTF. CDR3 sequence (DNA): TGTGCCACCACGAGTCCCGGGACAGGGCCAGACGTCCTGACTTTC.